One and the same sample provided the 16 T cell receptor beta chains below, sequenced in a study of blood T cells in healthy people across ages. Through a sample-barcoded 5' primer and a J-beta primer mix, a second PCR was run for about 6 to 11 cycles. TCRdb itself ran the 5' RACE reads through MiXCR, one entry per CDR3 protein. The table has 550,000 to 600,000 distinct CDR3 sequences, around 50% seen once; the top ten hold around 23%. Sequenced: blood. The receptors were gathered from a man older than 75 in good health.

This clonotype has more than one count but fewer than ten. The CDR3 DNA reads as TGTGCCAGCAGCCCCCGGGACAGGGGTAACGAGCAGTACTTC. It specifies CASSPRDRGNEQYF. The chain couples TRBV7-9 to TRBJ2-7, with TRBD1 identical over 10 bases. J gave up 5 bases and V 5 bases, and 6 bases lay outside the gene matches. This CDR3 is built from 14 residues. Looked up from germline, CDR1 is SEHNR and CDR2 is FQNEAQ (reference sequence).

At least ten counts were recorded for this clonotype. V and J are TRBV6-5 and TRBJ1-2; D possibly corresponds to TRBD1 (5 bases). The V gene's germline CDR1 is MNHEY and CDR2 SVGAGI. Between the trimmed V and J ends, which lost 6 bases and 4 bases, there was a span of 21 bases. The CDR3 extends over 16 amino acids. The CDR3 here is CASRNQGEGRSYGYTF. As DNA, the CDR3 is TGTGCCAGCAGGAACCAGGGAGAGGGACGGTCCTATGGCTACACCTTC.

This clonotype was recorded only once. The chain links TRBV20-1 to TRBJ2-5; 7 bases line up with TRBD2. The J segment lost 2 bases and the V segment lost 5 bases, leaving 5 bases of the junction unmatched. This CDR3 spans 13 amino acids. Germline CDR1 and CDR2: DFQATT and SNEGSKA (reference sequence). The CDR3 sequence: CSAEGRGQETQYF. The CDR3 DNA reads TGCAGTGCTGAGGGGAGGGGACAAGAGACCCAGTACTTC.

J is TRBJ2-1 and V is TRBV20-1; D is uncertain. Germline values: CDR1 DFQATT, CDR2 SNEGSKA (reference sequence). V shed 2 bases and J shed 3 bases, with 5 bases lying between them. The CDR3 contains 12 residues. This CDR3 reads CSARPIYNEQFF. CDR3 coding DNA: TGCAGTGCTAGACCGATCTACAATGAGCAGTTCTTC.

This clonotype showed up many times. The gene calls are TRBV6-5 and TRBJ1-1; a weak D match, TRBD1 (5 bases). The V end lost 8 bases, the J end lost 1 base, and 8 bases lay between the germline ends. CDR3 length: 12 residues. The germline V gene encodes CDR1 MNHEY and CDR2 SVGAGI. In DNA form, the CDR3 reads TGTGCCAGCTGGGGGGGGAACACTGAAGCTTTCTTT. It is translated as CASWGGNTEAFF.

This clonotype has a single count. The chain is built from TRBV7-9 and TRBJ2-3; 9 bases match TRBD2. The CDR3 is 16 residues long. J gave up 2 bases and V 1 base, and 4 bases lay outside the gene matches. Germline assignment: CDR1 SEHNR and CDR2 FQNEAQ (reference sequence). DNA of the CDR3: TGTGCCAGCAGCTTAGGGGTAGCGGGGGTCACAGATACGCAGTATTTT. This gives the protein CASSLGVAGVTDTQYF.

The table lists this clonotype with a few counts. This chain connects TRBV7-2 to TRBJ2-1; 10 nucleotides match TRBD2. Germline V gives CDR1 SGHTA, CDR2 FQGNSA. CDR3 length: 15 residues. With 4 bases clipped from V and 3 bases from J, the junction kept 3 bases outside the gene matches. DNA of the CDR3: TGTGCCAGCAGCTCCGGGACTAGCGACTACAATGAGCAGTTCTTC. The encoded protein is CASSSGTSDYNEQFF. The full variable domain, with the rest looked up from reference TRBV7-2 and TRBJ2-1, is GAGVSQSPSNKVTEKGKDVELRCDPISGHTALYWYRQSLGQGLEFLIYFQGNSAPDKSGLPSDRFSAERTGGSVSTLTIQRTQQEDSAVYLCASSSGTSDYNEQFFGPGTRLTVL.

V gene TRBV4-3 combines with J gene TRBJ1-2; TRBD1 matches 10 bases. The V gene's germline CDR1 is LGHNA and CDR2 YSLEER. The CDR3 totals 16 residues. Unmatched junction bases numbered 8, after V lost 1 base and J lost 6 bases. DNA for the CDR3: TGCGCCAGCAGCCAAGTTTATCGACAGGGGGCGAATGGCTACACCTTC. Protein: CASSQVYRQGANGYTF.

This clonotype was observed a single time. The V gene is TRBV4-3, the J gene TRBJ2-7; a weak D match, TRBD2 (6 bases). Per the germline V gene, CDR1 is LGHNA and CDR2 is YSLEER. V lost 0 bases, J lost 4 bases, and 13 bases lay in between. The CDR3 is 15 residues long. The CDR3 DNA follows: TGCGCCAGCAGCCAAGATACCACTAGCTTGTACGAGCAGTACTTC. Amino acids: CASSQDTTSLYEQYF.

The rearrangement uses TRBV4-2 and TRBJ1-4; no clear D gene. CDR1 is LGHNA, CDR2 YNFKEQ, per germline. V was clipped by 1 base and J by 1 base, with 16 bases between them. The CDR3 is 18 residues long. CDR3 bases: TGTGCCAGCAGCCAAGGCCCTGGATGGGCGGGAACTAATGAAAAACTGTTTTTT. Residues: CASSQGPGWAGTNEKLFF.

The sample holds many counts of this clonotype. The genes are TRBV6-5 and TRBJ2-4; 8 bases align to TRBD2. V dropped 5 bases and J dropped 6; count of bases not matched to a gene: 9. The CDR3 has 15 residues. Germline assignment: CDR1 MNHEY and CDR2 SVGAGI. The CDR3 sequence is CASSTSAGARNIQYF. The CDR3 nucleotides read TGTGCCAGCAGTACGTCAGCGGGAGCGAGAAACATTCAGTACTTC.

The chain combines TRBV4-2 with TRBJ1-1; no clear D. The length of the CDR3 is 14 residues. V lost 2 bases to trimming and J lost 3 bases, with 10 bases between them. Germline V lookup: CDR1 LGHNA, CDR2 YNFKEQ. In nucleotides, the CDR3 is TGTGCCAGCAGCCAAAGTAACTTGGACACTGAAGCTTTCTTT. This encodes CASSQSNLDTEAFF.

The chain uses TRBV20-1 and TRBJ1-5, with D possibly TRBD1 on 6 matching bases. V dropped 0 bases and J dropped 4 bases, with 16 bases sitting between them. Germline V gives CDR1 DFQATT, CDR2 SNEGSKA (reference sequence). The CDR3 has 16 residues. CDR3 sequence: CSAREPPGQLNQPQHF. CDR3 coding DNA: TGCAGTGCTAGAGAGCCTCCAGGACAGCTTAATCAGCCCCAGCATTTT.

The chain combines TRBV28 with TRBJ2-7, with D perhaps being TRBD1 or TRBD2 (5 bases each). The CDR3 has 16 residues. Trimming stripped 2 bases from V and 4 bases from J, with 18 bases between. Germline V gives CDR1 MDHEN, CDR2 SYDVKM. CDR3 in amino acids: CASSLLGEPENYEQYF. CDR3 in DNA: TGTGCCAGCAGTTTACTGGGGGAGCCGGAAAATTACGAGCAGTACTTC.

V is TRBV5-1 and J is TRBJ2-5; maybe TRBD2 (6 bases). The CDR3 contains 15 residues. V lost 2 bases and J 4 bases, leaving 15 bases between the germline ends. Looked up from germline, CDR1 is SGHRS and CDR2 is YFSETQ. CDR3 DNA sequence: TGCGCCAGCAGCTTCGGGGGTGGTTGGCGAGAGACCCAGTACTTC. This gives the protein CASSFGGGWRETQYF.

The rearrangement links TRBV28 to TRBJ2-7, with 12 bases aligning to TRBD2. CDR3 length: 17 residues. The germline CDR1 and CDR2 sequences are MDHEN and SYDVKM. Trimming took 5 bases from V and 7 from J; bases not matched to a gene: 15. Here the CDR3 DNA reads TGTGCCAGCAGTGCGGTACTAGCGGGAGGCTCCTACAATGAGCAGTACTTC. Amino acid sequence: CASSAVLAGGSYNEQYF. The whole variable domain, filled in from reference TRBV28 and TRBJ2-7, reads DVKVTQSSRYLVKRTGEKVFLECVQDMDHENMFWYRQDPGLGLRLIYFSYDVKMKEKGDIPEGYSVSREKKERFSLILESASTNQTSMYLCASSAVLAGGSYNEQYFGPGTRLTVT.